Listed below are T cell receptor beta chains from one sample, sequenced in a study of lymphopenia after photon versus proton radiotherapy. TCRdb's copy holds only in-frame clones and misses some; the assay was immunoSEQ multiplex PCR. Of tens of thousands of clones detected, around 87% appear once; the ten largest clones hold 9.5% to 14%. Sequencing was performed on peripheral blood, taken from a patient treated with proton-based radiotherapy. The receptor source for this set is an elderly man with esophageal cancer. Each CDR3 is given with its conserved first and last residue. D genes are given only for firm matches. Clone size appears in some rows only: once, few, many, or a class for an expanded clone.

cdr3_aa	cdr3_nt	d_call	v_call	j_call	cdr3_length	clone_size
CASTAVPGVYGYTF	TGTGCCAGCACCGCCGTCCCTGGGGTGTACGGCTACACCTTC	NA	TRBV28	TRBJ1-2	14	NA
CASSWSESGELFF	TGTGCCAGCAGCTGGTCGGAGTCCGGGGAGCTGTTTTTT	NA	TRBV7-6	TRBJ2-2	13	once
CASSPLPPPSGDTQYF	TGCGCCAGCAGCCCCCTGCCCCCGCCGAGCGGCGATACGCAGTATTTT	NA	TRBV5-1	TRBJ2-3	16	NA
CASSLEGGVIYEQYF	TGCGCCAGCAGCTTGGAGGGAGGAGTGATCTACGAGCAGTACTTC	NA	TRBV5-1	TRBJ2-7	15	NA
CASSPPEGYNSPLHF	TGTGCCAGCAGCCCACCCGAGGGGTATAATTCACCCCTCCACTTT	NA	TRBV5-5	TRBJ1-6	15	NA
CASSPGLAGGSTGELFF	TGTGCCAGCAGCCCGGGACTAGCGGGAGGAAGCACCGGGGAGCTGTTTTTT	TRBD2	TRBV7-9	TRBJ2-2	17	NA
CASSTGMAYEQYF	TGTGCCAGCAGCACCGGGATGGCCTACGAGCAGTACTTC	NA	TRBV7-6	TRBJ2-7	13	NA
CASSALRDSYEQYF	TGTGCCAGCTCAGCCTTGCGGGACTCCTACGAGCAGTACTTC	NA	TRBV18	TRBJ2-7	14	NA
CASSLMNTEAFF	TGTGCCAGTAGTTTGATGAACACTGAAGCTTTCTTT	NA	TRBV19	TRBJ1-1	12	NA
CASSLGGTITEAFF	TGTGCCAGCAGCTTAGGGGGCACGATCACTGAAGCTTTCTTT	NA	TRBV7-8	TRBJ1-1	14	few
CASSEFWAGERGYGYTF	TGTGCCAGCAGTGAATTTTGGGCAGGGGAACGTGGGTATGGCTACACCTTC	NA	TRBV25-1	TRBJ1-2	17	once
CASSLGQATEAFF	TGTGCCAGCAGCTTAGGACAAGCCACTGAAGCTTTCTTT	NA	TRBV7-8	TRBJ1-1	13	NA
CASSPRVRDRRSYEQYF	TGTGCCAGCTCACCAAGGGTTAGGGACAGACGATCCTACGAGCAGTACTTC	TRBD1	TRBV18	TRBJ2-7	17	NA
CASSPVTSNYGYTF	TGTGCCAGCAGCCCCGTGACATCTAACTATGGCTACACCTTC	NA	TRBV7-2	TRBJ1-2	14	NA
CASSKGRDTGELFF	TGTGCCAGCAGCAAAGGACGGGACACCGGGGAGCTGTTTTTT	NA	TRBV7-2	TRBJ2-2	14	NA
CASSMKIAGGRGNEQFF	TGCGCCAGCAGCATGAAAATAGCGGGAGGGAGGGGCAATGAGCAGTTCTTC	TRBD2	TRBV5-1	TRBJ2-1	17	NA
CASSLVLAGYSRTDTQYF	TGCGCCAGCAGCTTGGTACTAGCGGGATACAGTAGGACAGATACGCAGTATTTT	TRBD2	TRBV5-1	TRBJ2-3	18	NA
CASSDRDRAQPQHF	TGTGCCAGCAGCGACCGGGACAGGGCTCAGCCCCAGCATTTT	TRBD1	TRBV5-6	TRBJ1-5	14	NA
CAMTGISNQPQHF	TGTGCCATGACAGGGATTAGCAATCAGCCCCAGCATTTT	TRBD1	TRBV5-3	TRBJ1-5	13	NA
CASSQDGVRGSYNSPLHF	TGTGCCAGCAGCCAAGATGGGGTCAGGGGCTCCTATAATTCACCCCTCCACTTT	NA	TRBV4-2	TRBJ1-6	18	NA
CASSGGGRAIDEQFF	TGTGCCAGCAGTGGCGGCGGGAGGGCCATCGATGAGCAGTTCTTC	TRBD2	TRBV25-1	TRBJ2-1	15	NA
CASSLDWTGEYEQYF	TGTGCCAGCAGTTTAGACTGGACAGGGGAATACGAGCAGTACTTC	TRBD1	TRBV27	TRBJ2-7	15	NA
CASSKGGGMGEQYF	TGCGCCAGCAGCAAGGGGGGGGGCATGGGCGAGCAGTACTTC	NA	TRBV4-1	TRBJ2-7	14	NA
CASSLTAGHNTGELFF	TGTGCCAGCAGCTTAACCGCGGGACACAACACCGGGGAGCTGTTTTTT	NA	TRBV11-3	TRBJ2-2	16	NA
CASSQDGGVWRNTIYF	TGCGCCAGCAGCCAAGATGGGGGGGTCTGGAGAAACACCATATATTTT	NA	TRBV4-3	TRBJ1-3	16	NA
CAINSIGYGYTF	TGTGCCATCAATTCTATAGGCTATGGCTACACCTTC	NA	TRBV10-3	TRBJ1-2	12	once
CASSEPGLALHEQFF	TGTGCCAGCAGTGAACCGGGACTAGCTCTCCATGAGCAGTTCTTC	TRBD2	TRBV25-1	TRBJ2-1	15	NA
CASSPPGRVNTIYF	TGTGCCAGCTCACCACCAGGGAGGGTCAACACCATATATTTT	NA	TRBV18	TRBJ1-3	14	once
CASSLSVGEGYNEQFF	TGTGCCAGCAGCTTAAGTGTCGGGGAGGGATATAATGAGCAGTTCTTC	TRBD2	TRBV11-2	TRBJ2-1	16	NA
CASSLGRLDGDQYF	TGCGCCAGCAGCCTCGGACGCCTTGACGGGGACCAGTACTTC	NA	TRBV4-3	TRBJ2-5	14	NA
CASSHGGQGGRNEQFF	TGCGCCAGCAGCCACGGAGGGCAGGGCGGTCGGAATGAGCAGTTCTTC	NA	TRBV4-3	TRBJ2-1	16	once
CATAGSYNSPLHF	TGTGCCACCGCAGGGAGTTATAATTCACCCCTCCACTTT	NA	TRBV28	TRBJ1-6	13	NA
CASGLKRYFSYNEQFF	TGTGCTAGTGGTTTGAAGCGGTATTTCTCCTACAATGAGCAGTTCTTC	NA	TRBV12-5	TRBJ2-1	16	few
CASSDKGRETQYF	TGTGCCAGCAGTGATAAGGGGAGAGAGACCCAGTACTTC	NA	TRBV6-1	TRBJ2-5	13	NA
CASSMTGGNQPQHF	TGTGCCAGTAGTATGACAGGGGGCAATCAGCCCCAGCATTTT	TRBD1	TRBV19	TRBJ1-5	14	NA
CASSVASNVSPLHF	TGTGCCAGCAGCGTGGCCTCGAATGTTTCACCCCTCCACTTT	NA	TRBV9	TRBJ1-6	14	once
CASSSFLGGSPLHF	TGTGCCAGCAGTTCCTTCCTGGGGGGATCACCCCTCCACTTT	NA	TRBV2	TRBJ1-6	14	NA
CASSLGDRVYGYTF	TGTGCCAGCAGCTTGGGGGACAGAGTCTATGGCTACACCTTC	TRBD1	TRBV5-6	TRBJ1-2	14	NA